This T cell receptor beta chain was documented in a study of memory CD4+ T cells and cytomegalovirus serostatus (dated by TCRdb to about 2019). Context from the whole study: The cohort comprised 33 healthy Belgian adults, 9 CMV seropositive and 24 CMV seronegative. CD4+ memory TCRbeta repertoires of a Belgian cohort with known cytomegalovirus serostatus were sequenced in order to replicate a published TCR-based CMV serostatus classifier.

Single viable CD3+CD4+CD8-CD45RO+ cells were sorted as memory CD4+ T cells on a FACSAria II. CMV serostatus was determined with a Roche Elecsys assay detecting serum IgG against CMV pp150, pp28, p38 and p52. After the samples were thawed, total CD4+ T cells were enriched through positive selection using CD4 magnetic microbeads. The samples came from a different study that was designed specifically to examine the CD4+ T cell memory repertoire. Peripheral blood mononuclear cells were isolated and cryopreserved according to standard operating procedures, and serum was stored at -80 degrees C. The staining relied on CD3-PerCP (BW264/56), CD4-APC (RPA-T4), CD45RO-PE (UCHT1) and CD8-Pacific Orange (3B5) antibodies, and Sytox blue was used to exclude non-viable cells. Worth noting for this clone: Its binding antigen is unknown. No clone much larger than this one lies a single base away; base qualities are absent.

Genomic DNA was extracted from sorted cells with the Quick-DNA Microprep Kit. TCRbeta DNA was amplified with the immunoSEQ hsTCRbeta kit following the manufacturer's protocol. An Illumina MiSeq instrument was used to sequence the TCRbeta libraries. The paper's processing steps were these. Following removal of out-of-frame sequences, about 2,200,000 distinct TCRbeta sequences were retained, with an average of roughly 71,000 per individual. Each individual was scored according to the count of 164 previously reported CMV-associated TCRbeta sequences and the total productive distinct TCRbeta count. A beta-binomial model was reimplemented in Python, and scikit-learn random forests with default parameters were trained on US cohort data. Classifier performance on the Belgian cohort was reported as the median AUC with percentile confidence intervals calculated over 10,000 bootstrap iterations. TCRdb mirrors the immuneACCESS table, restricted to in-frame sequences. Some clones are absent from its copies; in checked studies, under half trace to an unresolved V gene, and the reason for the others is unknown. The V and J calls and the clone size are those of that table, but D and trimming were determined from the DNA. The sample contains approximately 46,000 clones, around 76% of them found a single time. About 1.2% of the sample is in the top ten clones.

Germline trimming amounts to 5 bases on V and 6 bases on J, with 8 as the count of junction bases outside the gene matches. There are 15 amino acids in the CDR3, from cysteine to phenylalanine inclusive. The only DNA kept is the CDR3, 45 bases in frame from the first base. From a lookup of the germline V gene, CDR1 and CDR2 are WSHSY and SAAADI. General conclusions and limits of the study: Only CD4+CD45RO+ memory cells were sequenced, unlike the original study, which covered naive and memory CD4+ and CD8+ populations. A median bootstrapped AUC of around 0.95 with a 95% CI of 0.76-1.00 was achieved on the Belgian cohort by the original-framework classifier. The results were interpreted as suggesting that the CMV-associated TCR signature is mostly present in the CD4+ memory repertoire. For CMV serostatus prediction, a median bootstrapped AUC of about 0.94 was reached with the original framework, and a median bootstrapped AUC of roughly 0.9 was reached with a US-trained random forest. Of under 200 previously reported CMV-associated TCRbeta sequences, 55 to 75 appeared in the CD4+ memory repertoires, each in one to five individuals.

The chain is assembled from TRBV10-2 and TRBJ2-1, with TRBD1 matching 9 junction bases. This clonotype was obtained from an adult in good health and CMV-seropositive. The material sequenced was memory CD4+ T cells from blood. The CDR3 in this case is CASSKPDRGGNEQFF. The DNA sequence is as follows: TGCGCCAGCAGTAAGCCTGACAGGGGGGGCAATGAGCAGTTCTTC.